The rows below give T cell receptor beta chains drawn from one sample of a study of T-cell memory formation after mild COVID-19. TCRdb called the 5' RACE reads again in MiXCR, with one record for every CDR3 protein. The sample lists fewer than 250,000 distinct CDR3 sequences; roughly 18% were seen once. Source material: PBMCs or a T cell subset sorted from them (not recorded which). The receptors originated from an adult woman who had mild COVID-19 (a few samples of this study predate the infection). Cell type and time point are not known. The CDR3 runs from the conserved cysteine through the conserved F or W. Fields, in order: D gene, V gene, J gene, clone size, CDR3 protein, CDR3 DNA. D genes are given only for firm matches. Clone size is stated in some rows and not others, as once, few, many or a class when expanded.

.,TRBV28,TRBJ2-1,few,CASKTRAYNEQFF,TGTGCCAGCAAAACCCGAGCCTACAATGAGCAGTTCTTC
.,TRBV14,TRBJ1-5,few,CASSQDGTQPQHF,TGTGCCAGCAGCCAAGATGGGACACAGCCCCAGCATTTT
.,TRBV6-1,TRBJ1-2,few,CASSDVGRLNGYTF,TGTGCCAGCAGTGATGTCGGCCGATTAAATGGCTACACCTTC
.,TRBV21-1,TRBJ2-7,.,CASSKLTGVYEQYF,TGTGCCAGCAGCAAACTGACAGGGGTCTACGAGCAGTACTTC
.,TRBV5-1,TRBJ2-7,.,CASSLVSEPPYEQYF,TGCGCCAGCAGCTTGGTGAGCGAACCCCCCTACGAGCAGTACTTC
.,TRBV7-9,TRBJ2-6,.,CASSPGPPGANVLTF,TGTGCCAGCAGCCCGGGACCCCCAGGGGCCAACGTCCTGACTTTC
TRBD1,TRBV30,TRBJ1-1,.,CAWIGPGGTEAFF,TGTGCCTGGATTGGTCCAGGGGGCACTGAAGCTTTCTTT
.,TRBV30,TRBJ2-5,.,CAWSVLGSKGTQYF,TGTGCCTGGAGTGTACTCGGTTCGAAGGGGACCCAGTACTTC
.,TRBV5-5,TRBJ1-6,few,CASSVRAANSPLHF,TGTGCCAGCAGCGTCCGGGCCGCTAATTCACCCCTCCACTTT
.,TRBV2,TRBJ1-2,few,CASSEQTGMDGYTF,TGTGCCAGCAGTGAACAAACAGGGATGGATGGCTACACCTTC
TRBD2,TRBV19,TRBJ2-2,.,CASQREGRTGELFF,TGTGCCAGCCAGCGGGAGGGCCGCACCGGGGAGCTGTTTTTT
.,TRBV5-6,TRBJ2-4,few,CASSPEGQAKNIQYF,TGTGCCAGCAGCCCGGAGGGACAGGCCAAAAACATTCAGTACTTC
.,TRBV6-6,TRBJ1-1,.,CASSYASGIRKTEAFF,TGTGCCAGCAGTTACGCTTCCGGGATACGGAAGACTGAAGCTTTCTTT
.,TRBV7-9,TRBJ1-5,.,CASSLRRWGEGQPQHF,TGTGCCAGCAGCCTTAGGAGGTGGGGGGAGGGTCAGCCCCAGCATTTT
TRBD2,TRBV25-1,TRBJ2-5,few,CASSEWGSSGQETQYF,TGTGCCAGCAGTGAATGGGGGTCTAGCGGCCAAGAGACCCAGTACTTC
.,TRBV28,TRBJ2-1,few,CASSAYGDSSYNEQFF,TGTGCCAGCAGTGCATACGGGGATAGCTCCTACAATGAGCAGTTCTTC
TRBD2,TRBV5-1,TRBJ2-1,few,CASSLGLADYSEQFF,TGCGCCAGCAGCTTGGGACTAGCGGATTATAGTGAGCAGTTCTTC
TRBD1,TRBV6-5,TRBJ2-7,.,CASSGTGGPYEQYF,TGTGCCAGCAGCGGGACAGGGGGACCCTACGAGCAGTACTTC
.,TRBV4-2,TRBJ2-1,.,CASSQRSGNNEQFF,TGTGCCAGCAGCCAACGAAGCGGAAACAATGAGCAGTTCTTC
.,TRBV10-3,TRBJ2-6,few,CAISPNRDSGANVLTF,TGTGCCATCAGTCCCAACAGGGACTCTGGGGCCAACGTCCTGACTTTC
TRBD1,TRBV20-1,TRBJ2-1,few,CSGSEGQFYNEQFF,TGCAGTGGTTCAGAGGGACAGTTCTACAATGAGCAGTTCTTC
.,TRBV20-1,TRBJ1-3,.,CSARMGESSGNTIYF,TGCAGTGCTAGAATGGGCGAGAGCTCTGGAAACACCATATATTTT
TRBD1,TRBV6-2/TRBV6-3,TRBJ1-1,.,CASRTIRGQGYSTEAFF,TGTGCCAGCCGTACTATCCGCGGACAGGGTTATAGCACTGAAGCTTTCTTT
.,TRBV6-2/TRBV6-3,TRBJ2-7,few,CASAGSSHEQYF,TGTGCCAGCGCTGGGAGTAGCCACGAGCAGTACTTC
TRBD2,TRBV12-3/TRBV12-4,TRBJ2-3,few,CASSFSGGESDTQYF,TGTGCCAGCAGTTTCAGCGGGGGGGAATCAGATACGCAGTATTTT